The entry that follows covers one T cell receptor (beta chain) sequence. Antigen: not known. This entry comes from a study of shared clonotypes between healthy human individuals. Study conclusions and caveats: An anticipated effect of sequencing depth on clonotype sharing among donors was recognized. Shared clonotypes: about 5% naive CD4, under 4% naive CD8, 2.3% memory CD4, more than 0.3% memory CD8.

Investigators divided CD4+ cells into CD45RA+ naive and CD45RA-negative memory subsets. Sequenced by immunoSEQ multiplex PCR; TCRdb stores in-frame clones only, minus some. The sample lists millions of clones, around 95% occurring once. The source of this sequence is a man between 18 and 29 years old in good health. Sequenced input: naive CD4+ T cells sorted from blood. Subset indicated: CD45RA+ positively selected.

The CDR3 sequence is CASRGGQLYGYTF. CDR3 DNA: TGTGCCAGCAGAGGGGGACAGCTGTATGGCTACACCTTC. The chain uses TRBV28 and TRBJ1-2, with TRBD1 identical over 7 bases. V shed 6 bases and J 5 bases; nucleotides not matched to a gene: 6. The CDR3 length is 13 residues. From germline, CDR1 is MDHEN and CDR2 SYDVKM.